These 9 T cell receptor beta chains originate from one sample sequenced in a study of T-cell memory formation after mild COVID-19. TCRdb reanalysed the 5' RACE reads using MiXCR and keeps one entry per CDR3 protein. The data contain approximately 480,000 distinct CDR3 sequences, 15% to 20% of them singletons. Source material: PBMCs or a T cell subset sorted from them (not recorded which). These receptors came from an adult woman who had mild COVID-19 (a few samples of this study predate the infection). Cell type and time point are not known.

This clonotype was detected only a few times. This chain connects TRBV7-9 to TRBJ2-1, with 13 bases aligning to TRBD2. This CDR3 spans 17 amino acids. The J segment lost 3 bases and the V segment lost 5 bases, leaving 7 bases of the junction unmatched. In germline, CDR1 is SEHNR, CDR2 FQNEAQ (reference sequence). CDR3 loop: CASSRILAGGFYNEQFF. The CDR3 bases are TGTGCCAGCAGCCGAATACTAGCGGGAGGGTTCTACAATGAGCAGTTCTTC.

This chain connects TRBV12-3 or TRBV12-4 to TRBJ2-1; 9 positions agree with TRBD1. The CDR3 is 16 residues long. With 4 bases clipped from V and 1 base from J, the junction kept 5 bases outside the gene matches. In DNA, the CDR3 is TGTGCCAGCAGTTCGGGACAGGGCTTTTCCTACAATGAGCAGTTCTTC. Translating it yields CASSSGQGFSYNEQFF.

The rearrangement joins TRBV12-3 or TRBV12-4 to TRBJ2-2; TRBD2 aligns across 13 bases. Unmatched junction bases numbered 1, after V lost 0 bases and J lost 6 bases. The CDR3 is made up of 16 amino acids. CDR3 in DNA: TGTGCCAGCAGTTTAGCGGGACTAGCGGGACCCGGGGAGCTGTTTTTT. Translating it yields CASSLAGLAGPGELFF.

This clonotype showed up just a few times. This chain joins TRBV12-3 or TRBV12-4 and TRBJ2-7; D perhaps matches TRBD2 (5 bases). This CDR3 contains 14 residues. Trimming removed 5 bases from V and 3 bases from J, with 14 bases in between. The CDR3 nucleotides read TGTGCCAGCAGTCTTCTGAGGGAATACTACGAGCAGTACTTC. It specifies CASSLLREYYEQYF.

This clonotype was counted at least ten times. The V gene is TRBV19, the J gene TRBJ2-3; 11 nucleotides agree with TRBD2. This CDR3 has 16 residues. Looked up from germline, CDR1 is LNHDA and CDR2 is SQIVND (reference sequence). V lost 4 bases to trimming and J lost 5 bases; unmatched junction nucleotides: 8. The CDR3 sequence is CASSKLAGAREDTQYF. The CDR3 bases are TGTGCCAGTAGTAAACTAGCGGGGGCCCGGGAAGATACGCAGTATTTT. The full variable domain, rest sourced from reference TRBV19 and TRBJ2-3, is DGGITQSPKYLFRKEGQNVTLSCEQNLNHDAMYWYRQDPGQGLRLIYYSQIVNDFQKGDIAEGYSVSREKKESFPLTVTSAQKNPTAFYLCASSKLAGAREDTQYFGPGTRLTVL.

A few counts support this clonotype. The genes are TRBV18 and TRBJ1-1; a possible D gene is TRBD1 (6 bases). Germline assignment: CDR1 KGHSH and CDR2 LQKENI. CDR3 length: 14 amino acids. The V gene lost 5 bases and the J gene lost 8 bases, with 18 bases spanning the gap. Written as DNA, the CDR3 is TGTGCCAGCTCAATAACGGGGGGCGCCGGGGAAGCTTTCTTT. This encodes CASSITGGAGEAFF.

The gene calls are TRBV19 and TRBJ2-2; TRBD1 matches at 9 bases. Germline trimming cut 11 bases from V and 3 bases from J; bases unmatched to any gene: 10. The CDR3 is 15 amino acids. Germline CDR1 LNHDA, CDR2 SQIVND (reference sequence). The CDR3 here is CACSPGQGYTGELFF. As DNA, the CDR3 is TGTGCCTGCTCGCCGGGACAGGGTTACACCGGGGAGCTGTTTTTT.

The V and J genes are TRBV2 and TRBJ2-4, with a possible D match to TRBD1 (6 bases). The CDR3 is made up of 17 amino acids. The germline CDR1 and CDR2 sequences are SNHLY and FYNNEI. V was cut by 6 bases and J by 1 base, with 19 bases left in between. The CDR3 protein is CASRKAQGSLAKNIQYF. DNA of the CDR3: TGTGCCAGCAGAAAAGCACAGGGTTCTCTCGCCAAAAACATTCAGTACTTC.

The chain is built from TRBV2 and TRBJ1-5, with D maybe TRBD1 (5 bases). V lost 3 bases to trimming and J lost 1 base, with 16 bases between them. Germline-derived CDR1 and CDR2 are SNHLY and FYNNEI. There are 17 residues in the CDR3. Written as DNA, the CDR3 is TGTGCCAGCAGTGACTCTGGAGGGCGGGGGAGCAATCAGCCCCAGCATTTT. Amino acids: CASSDSGGRGSNQPQHF. The variable domain in full, completed from reference TRBV2 and TRBJ1-5, reads EPEVTQTPSHQVTQMGQEVILRCVPISNHLYFYWYRQILGQKVEFLVSFYNNEISEKSEIFDDQFSVERPDGSNFTLKIRSTKLEDSAMYFCASSDSGGRGSNQPQHFGDGTRLSIL.